This entry concerns a single T cell receptor (beta chain). Its recognized antigen is unknown. Base qualities are not provided; no much larger clone lies one nucleotide away. This entry is derived from a study of technical replicates of blood from a handful of donors (dated by TCRdb to 2017 to 2019). From the germline V gene (reference sequence), CDR1 is SGHNT and CDR2 is YYREEE. The CDR3 starts with the cysteine, ends with the phenylalanine, and has 14 residues. Only the CDR3 part of the read is kept: 42 bases, read in frame from the first base. V lost 4 bases and J lost 2 bases; the stretch between them is 13 bases long. The library relied on the immunoSEQ multiplex PCR assay. Drawn from immuneACCESS, this table holds only the in-frame rearrangements with V and J called that TCRdb kept. Clones are partly lost; checked studies trace under half to an unresolved V gene and leave the rest unexplained. The sample includes tens of thousands of clones, with roughly 94% observed a single time. The ten top clones hold roughly 0.25% of the sample.

The TCR originated in a human donor in good health. The chain is assembled from TRBV5-4 and TRBJ2-7; TRBD2 is a possible D gene, resting on 6 matching bases. The source material was T cells isolated from PBMCs. The CDR3 corresponds to CASSPGVGPYEQYF. The nucleotide sequence is TGTGCCAGCAGCCCGGGAGTAGGCCCCTACGAGCAGTACTTC. Beyond the CDR3, the reference TRBV5-4 and TRBJ2-7 genes provide the residues; the full variable domain reads: ETGVTQSPTHLIKTRGQQVTLRCSSQSGHNTVSWYQQALGQGPQFIFQYYREEENGRGNFPPRFSGLQFPNYSSELNVNALELDDSALYLCASSPGVGPYEQYFGPGTRLTVT.